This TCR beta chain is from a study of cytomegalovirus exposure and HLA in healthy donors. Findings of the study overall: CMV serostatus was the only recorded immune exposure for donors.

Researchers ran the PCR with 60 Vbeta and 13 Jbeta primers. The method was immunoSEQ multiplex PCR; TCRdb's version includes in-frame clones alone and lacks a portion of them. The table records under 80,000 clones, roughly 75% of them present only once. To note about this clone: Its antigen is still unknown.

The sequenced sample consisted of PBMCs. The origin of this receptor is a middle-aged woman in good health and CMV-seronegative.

The CDR3 nucleotides are TGTGCCAGCATTCGGGGGGGCGGAAAATACAATGAGCAGTTCTTC. It is translated as CASIRGGGKYNEQFF. The chain employs TRBV6-6 and TRBJ2-1, with 8 bases identical to TRBD2. The CDR3 length is 15 residues. Germline CDR1 reads MNHNY; CDR2 reads SVGAGI (reference sequence). V shed 7 bases, J shed 4 bases, and the junction held 9 bases outside the gene matches.